The present TCR beta chain was sequenced within a study of cytomegalovirus exposure and HLA in healthy donors. With respect to this clone: Its antigen is not identified.

PCR employed 60 Vbeta and 13 Jbeta primers. This table comes from immunoSEQ multiplex PCR, and its TCRdb copy is limited to in-frame clones, with some not included. In the table there are roughly 130,000 clones, more than 60% of which are singletons. Study-level findings and limits: Later on, a genetic analysis was performed. It linked a missense variant in DCLRE1C with V- and J-gene trimming of TCR beta. Most subjects' HLA-A and HLA-B alleles were reportedly predicted from TCR beta sequences. Common viral pathogens were later found to be apparently linked to several of the most significant clusters. Later analysis revealed greater clonal expansion in HLA-associated TCR beta chains than in equally common others.

The germline gives CDR1 SNHLY, CDR2 FYNNEI. The V gene end was trimmed by 6 bases and the J gene end by 8 bases; junction bases not matched to a gene: 12. The CDR3 sequence is 14 residues long. The V call is TRBV2, the J call TRBJ1-2; 7 nucleotides line up with TRBD1. The TCR sequence derives from a woman between 40 and 55 years old in good health and CMV-seropositive. The sequencing input was PBMCs. The CDR3 DNA is TGTGCCAGCAGGGCGGAGGAGGGGGCGCGGGGCTACACCTTC. As protein: CASRAEEGARGYTF. The complete variable domain, with remaining parts taken from reference TRBV2 and TRBJ1-2, reads EPEVTQTPSHQVTQMGQEVILRCVPISNHLYFYWYRQILGQKVEFLVSFYNNEISEKSEIFDDQFSVERPDGSNFTLKIRSTKLEDSAMYFCASRAEEGARGYTFGSGTRLTVV.